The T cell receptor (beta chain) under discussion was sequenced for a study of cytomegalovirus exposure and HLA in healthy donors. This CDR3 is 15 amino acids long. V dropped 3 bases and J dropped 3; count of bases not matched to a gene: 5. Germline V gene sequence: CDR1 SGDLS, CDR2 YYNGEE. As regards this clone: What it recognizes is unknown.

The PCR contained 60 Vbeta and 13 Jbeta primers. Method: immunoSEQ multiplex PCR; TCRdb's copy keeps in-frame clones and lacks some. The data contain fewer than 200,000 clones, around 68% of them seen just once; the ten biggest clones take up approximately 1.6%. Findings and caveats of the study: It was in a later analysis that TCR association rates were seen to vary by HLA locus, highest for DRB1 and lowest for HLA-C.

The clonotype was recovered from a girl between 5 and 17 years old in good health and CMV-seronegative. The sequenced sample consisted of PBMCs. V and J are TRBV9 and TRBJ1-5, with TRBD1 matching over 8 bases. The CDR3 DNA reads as TGTGCCAGCAGCGGGGGGACAGGACACAATCAGCCCCAGCATTTT. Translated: CASSGGTGHNQPQHF.